A selection of T cell receptor beta chains follows, all from one sample in a study of blood T cell repertoires in COVID-19. Produced via immunoSEQ multiplex PCR; TCRdb's table is partial and in-frame only. The data contain 70,000 to 95,000 clones, over 75% of them singletons. Sequencing was done on a sample of peripheral blood. The receptors stem from a human donor in a cohort sampled during active COVID-19. CDR3s include the opening cysteine and the closing phenylalanine or tryptophan. Fields, in order: clone size, V gene, CDR3 length, D gene, J gene, CDR3 protein, CDR3 DNA. A D gene is named only where the DNA matches it firmly. Where a row states a size, it is once, few, many or the class of an expanded clone; other rows omit it.

-	TRBV6-1	14	-	TRBJ2-7	CASSDRDTFSEQYF	TGTGCCAGCAGTGACCGGGACACCTTTTCCGAGCAGTACTTC
-	TRBV7-9	13	TRBD1	TRBJ2-7	CASSGRGPYEQYF	TGTGCCAGCAGCGGCAGGGGGCCCTACGAGCAGTACTTC
once	TRBV9	14	-	TRBJ1-1	CASSVAQGSTEAFF	TGTGCCAGCAGCGTAGCTCAGGGGAGCACTGAAGCTTTCTTT
-	TRBV2	13	-	TRBJ1-5	CASSEDHNQPQHF	TGTGCCAGCAGTGAAGATCACAATCAGCCCCAGCATTTT
-	TRBV5-8	15	TRBD1	TRBJ1-1	CASSAMDRDNPEAFF	TGTGCCAGCAGCGCAATGGACAGGGATAATCCTGAAGCTTTCTTT
-	TRBV5-1	14	-	TRBJ1-1	CASSLQGLDTEAFF	TGCGCCAGCAGCCTACAGGGATTGGACACTGAAGCTTTCTTT
-	TRBV5-8	16	TRBD2	TRBJ2-3	CASSLAGRGGPDTQYF	TGTGCCAGCAGCTTGGCCGGGCGGGGGGGCCCAGATACGCAGTATTTT
few	TRBV6-6	15	-	TRBJ1-5	CASSEGQYSNQPQHF	TGTGCCAGCAGTGAGGGACAATATAGCAATCAGCCCCAGCATTTT
-	TRBV7-6	15	-	TRBJ1-6	CASSPQEGNWSPLHF	TGTGCCAGCAGCCCCCAGGAGGGGAATTGGTCACCCCTCCACTTT
-	TRBV4-1	17	TRBD2	TRBJ2-7	CASSQDYLAGGAYEQYF	TGCGCCAGCAGCCAAGATTACCTAGCGGGGGGGGCCTACGAGCAGTACTTC
few	TRBV10-1	15	TRBD1	TRBJ2-7	CASSAGTGKVYEQYF	TGCGCCAGCAGTGCCGGGACAGGAAAGGTATACGAGCAGTACTTC
few	TRBV2	15	TRBD2	TRBJ2-1	CASSEKRGPYNEQFF	TGTGCCAGCAGTGAAAAGCGGGGGCCCTACAATGAGCAGTTCTTC
-	TRBV5-6	14	-	TRBJ2-7	CASSRAGNSYEQYF	TGTGCCAGCAGCCGCGCGGGTAACTCCTACGAGCAGTACTTC
-	TRBV24-1	16	-	TRBJ1-1	CATSDAGGGRDTEAFF	TGTGCCACCAGTGACGCCGGGGGGGGGCGCGACACTGAAGCTTTCTTT
-	TRBV5-1	13	TRBD1	TRBJ2-7	CASSWDRTYEQYF	TGCGCCAGCAGTTGGGACAGAACCTACGAGCAGTACTTC
-	TRBV12-2	14	-	TRBJ2-7	CASRLDKTPYEQYF	TGTGCAAGTCGCTTAGACAAAACCCCCTACGAGCAGTACTTC
-	TRBV5-6	18	TRBD1	TRBJ2-6	CASRGMDRFASGANVLTF	TGTGCCAGCAGGGGGATGGACAGGTTTGCCTCTGGGGCCAACGTCCTGACTTTC
-	TRBV5-6	15	TRBD1	TRBJ1-6	CASSLVGTGNSPLHF	TGTGCCAGCAGCTTGGTTGGGACAGGTAATTCACCCCTCCACTTT
-	TRBV7-2	21	TRBD2	TRBJ2-5	CASSLALGLAGGLSFQETQYF	TGTGCCAGCAGCTTAGCTCTAGGCCTTGCGGGGGGGTTATCTTTCCAAGAGACCCAGTACTTC
-	TRBV30	14	-	TRBJ1-2	CAWSARVRNYGYTF	TGTGCCTGGAGCGCCCGGGTCAGAAACTATGGCTACACCTTC
once	TRBV3-1/TRBV3-2	14	-	TRBJ1-2	CASSPQGMLRGYTF	TGTGCCAGCAGCCCCCAGGGGATGCTTCGAGGCTACACCTTC
-	TRBV5-5	16	TRBD1	TRBJ1-4	CASSRTGQATNEKLFF	TGTGCCAGCAGTAGGACAGGCCAGGCAACTAATGAAAAACTGTTTTTT
-	TRBV19	15	TRBD1	TRBJ2-1	CASRPTGLTYNEQFF	TGTGCCAGTAGGCCGACAGGGTTGACCTACAATGAGCAGTTCTTC
few	TRBV7-3	14	TRBD1	TRBJ2-1	CASSSVGQYNEQFF	TGTGCCAGCAGCTCAGTGGGACAGTACAATGAGCAGTTCTTC
-	TRBV5-1	13	TRBD1	TRBJ2-7	CASSRFETGEQYF	TGCGCCAGCAGCCGTTTTGAGACAGGGGAGCAGTACTTC
few	TRBV5-1	13	-	TRBJ2-1	CASSLDYYNEQFF	TGCGCCAGCAGCCTTGACTACTACAATGAGCAGTTCTTC
-	TRBV29-1	13	-	TRBJ1-2	CSADPGGSYGYTF	TGCAGCGCCGACCCCGGGGGATCCTATGGCTACACCTTC
once	TRBV6-5	15	TRBD1	TRBJ2-5	CASSYGGQPWETQYF	TGTGCCAGCAGTTACGGGGGACAGCCTTGGGAGACCCAGTACTTC
few	TRBV3-1/TRBV3-2	14	-	TRBJ1-1	CASSQRQGGSRAFF	TGTGCCAGCAGCCAAAGGCAGGGTGGAAGTCGAGCTTTCTTT
once	TRBV6-2/TRBV6-3	14	-	TRBJ2-7	CASSKPIQTIEQYF	TGTGCCAGCAGCAAACCGATACAGACAATCGAGCAGTACTTC
once	TRBV6-2/TRBV6-3	15	-	TRBJ2-3	CASSYPGGYTDTQYF	TGTGCCAGCAGTTACCCCGGAGGGTACACAGATACGCAGTATTTT